This passage covers 19 T cell receptor beta chains from one sample sequenced in a study of regulatory T cells in long-lasting Graves disease. Noted time point: newly diagnosed GD, antithyroid drugs for less than 3 months. PBMCs provided the RNA from which the TCR library was made. Arm-PCR with iRepertoire HTBI primers amplified the CDR3 regions for these TCR beta libraries. TCRdb reanalysed the multiplex PCR reads using MiXCR and keeps one entry per CDR3 protein. The sample carries 350,000 to 550,000 distinct CDR3 sequences, more than 12% recorded once. The same data also contributed to another study, on T cells in Graves' hyperthyroidism and ophthalmopathy.

Specimen: peripheral blood mononuclear cells (PBMCs), collected at new diagnosis, from a patient treated with antithyroid drugs. These receptors were taken from a woman between 25 and 40 years old with Graves disease.

This clonotype was observed many times. This chain joins TRBV13 and TRBJ2-7; D perhaps matches TRBD1 (5 bases). V lost 1 base and J lost 4, with 20 bases in between. Germline V gene sequence: CDR1 PRHDT, CDR2 FYEKMQ (reference sequence). This CDR3 is 17 amino acids long. Written as DNA, the CDR3 is TGTGCCAGCAGCTTAGTCGTTGGCTTGGACAACAAATACGAGCAGTACTTC. Residues: CASSLVVGLDNKYEQYF. Combining the CDR3 with reference TRBV13 and TRBJ2-7 gives the whole variable domain AAGVIQSPRHLIKEKRETATLKCYPIPRHDTVYWYQQGPGQDPQFLISFYEKMQSDKGSIPDRFSAQQFSDYHSELNMSSLELGDSALYFCASSLVVGLDNKYEQYFGPGTRLTVT.

This clonotype was observed many times. At one end, the junction sequence differs from germline, possibly due to a read error. The rearrangement joins TRBV4-1 to TRBJ1-1; no clear D gene. Germline V CDR1 and CDR2: MGHRA, YSYEKL. The CDR3 totals 15 residues. Here the CDR3 reads CASSQDFRPNAEAFF. CDR3 bases: TGCGCCAGCAGCCAAGATTTCCGGCCGAACGCTGAAGCTTTCTTT.

This clonotype was seen many times. The chain is built from TRBV5-1 and TRBJ1-2; 7 bases fit TRBD1. The junction had 2 bases not matched to a gene; V was cut back by 0 bases and J by 0 bases. There are 15 residues in the CDR3. Germline values: CDR1 SGHRS, CDR2 YFSETQ. The CDR3 reads CASSLDRGANYGYTF. The CDR3 DNA reads TGCGCCAGCAGCTTGGACAGGGGAGCTAACTATGGCTACACCTTC.

The table lists this clonotype with many counts. The genes are TRBV29-1 and TRBJ2-5, with 9 nucleotides matching TRBD1. J lost 5 bases, V lost 7 bases, and 8 bases had no gene match. The CDR3 spans 13 residues. Germline lookup yields CDR1 SQVTM and CDR2 ANQGSEA. In DNA form, the CDR3 reads TGCAGCGCCCCGACAGGGGGGGTTGAGACCCAGTACTTC. It codes for CSAPTGGVETQYF. The full variable domain, its missing parts supplied by reference TRBV29-1 and TRBJ2-5, is SAVISQKPSRDICQRGTSLTIQCQVDSQVTMMFWYRQQPGQSLTLIATANQGSEATYESGFVIDKFPISRPNLTFSTLTVSNMSPEDSSIYLCSAPTGGVETQYFGPGTRLLVL.

This clonotype has ten or more counts. The chain carries TRBV3-1 and TRBJ1-4; D is undetermined. V gave up 3 bases and J gave up 4 bases, with 9 bases separating them. Germline V gene sequence: CDR1 LGHDT, CDR2 YNNKEL (reference sequence). This CDR3 region has 14 residues. The CDR3 nucleotides are TGTGCCAGCAGCCAGGAAAGGTTTAATGAAAAACTGTTTTTT. Translated, it gives CASSQERFNEKLFF. Using reference TRBV3-1 and TRBJ1-4 for the parts outside the CDR3, the full variable domain is DTAVSQTPKYLVTQMGNDKSIKCEQNLGHDTMYWYKQDSKKFLKIMFSYNNKELIINETVPNRFSPKSPDKAHLNLHINSLELGDSAVYFCASSQERFNEKLFFGSGTQLSVL.

The sample holds one count of this clonotype. This chain links TRBV7-9 with TRBJ2-7; the D is unclear. Trimming left V 7 bases short and J 5 bases short, with 12 bases between. Germline V gene data show CDR1 as SEHNR and CDR2 as FQNEAQ (reference sequence). CDR3 length: 12 amino acids. DNA of the CDR3: TGTGCCAGCACCTTCGAACGGAACGAGCAGTACTTC. Translated: CASTFERNEQYF.

This clonotype was seen ten or more times. The J gene is TRBJ1-4, the V gene TRBV7-9; 8 nucleotides align to TRBD1. Germline values: CDR1 SEHNR, CDR2 FQNEAQ (reference sequence). This CDR3 has 17 amino acids. The V and J ends lost 4 bases and 7 bases, in that order; junction bases with no gene match: 14. CDR3 DNA sequence: TGTGCCAGCAGCTCATACAGGGGGATAATTCGTAGTGAAAAACTGTTTTTT. Amino acids: CASSSYRGIIRSEKLFF.

This clonotype occurred a few times. This chain uses TRBV9 with TRBJ1-1; D not resolved. Germline-derived CDR1 and CDR2 are SGDLS and YYNGEE. The CDR3 runs to 16 residues. The V end lost 3 bases, the J end lost 1 base, and 16 bases lay between the germline ends. The CDR3 nucleotides are TGTGCCAGCAGCGCACACCCGGGCAGACCGAACACTGAAGCTTTCTTT. Translated: CASSAHPGRPNTEAFF. The whole variable domain, remainder taken from reference TRBV9 and TRBJ1-1, is DSGVTQTPKHLITATGQRVTLRCSPRSGDLSVYWYQQSLDQGLQFLIQYYNGEERAKGNILERFSAQQFPDLHSELNLSSLELGDSALYFCASSAHPGRPNTEAFFGQGTRLTVV.

This clonotype was counted ten times or more. The V call is TRBV6-1, the J call TRBJ2-7, with TRBD1 as a possible D gene (6 bases). In germline, CDR1 is MNHNS, CDR2 SASEGT. V was pared by 6 bases and J by 6 bases, with 15 bases between. The CDR3 extends over 13 amino acids. The CDR3, as DNA: TGTGCCAGCAGCCTACAGGGTTTCGGCGAGCAGTACTTC. Translation: CASSLQGFGEQYF.

Regarding this clonotype: It may be a read error: a sequence one base away is much more abundant. CDR3 loop: CASSLTDGTSGDTFYNEQFF. DNA for the CDR3: TGTGCCAGCAGCTTAACGGATGGAACTAGCGGGGACACTTTCTACAATGAGCAGTTCTTC. The V gene is TRBV11-3, the J gene TRBJ2-1; TRBD2 matches at 10 bases. J was trimmed by 3 bases and V by 2 bases; bases with no gene match: 16. CDR3 size: 20 residues. In germline, CDR1 is SGHNT, CDR2 YENEEA.

This clonotype has only a few counts. The chain uses TRBV10-2 and TRBJ2-2, with no clear D. The CDR3 runs 15 residues. The germline V gene has CDR1 WSHSY and CDR2 SAAADI. V was clipped by 4 bases and J by 2 bases, with 11 bases between them. The CDR3 DNA reads as TGCGCCAGCAGTGGAAGGATCTTAAACACCGGGGAGCTGTTTTTT. Translation gives CASSGRILNTGELFF.

The sample holds many counts of this clonotype. V gene TRBV24-1 combines with J gene TRBJ1-1, with 8 bases matching TRBD1. This CDR3 is built from 14 residues. Trimming removed 7 bases from V and 0 bases from J; junction bases left unmatched: 3. CDR1 is KGHDR and CDR2 is SFDVKD in the germline V gene. CDR3 nucleotide sequence: TGTGCCACCAGAGCAGGGGGCATGAACACTGAAGCTTTCTTT. Translating it yields CATRAGGMNTEAFF.

This clonotype has a handful of counts. The V call is TRBV27, the J call TRBJ1-2; TRBD1 might be the D (5 bases). In germline, CDR1 is MNHEY, CDR2 SMNVEV (reference sequence). CDR3 length: 15 residues. V lost 3 bases to trimming and J lost 4 bases, with 15 bases between them. The CDR3 nucleotides are TGTGCCAGCAGTTTGAGGGGTACGGACCCCTATGGCTACACCTTC. Amino acids: CASSLRGTDPYGYTF.

This clonotype was detected ten times or more. V usage is TRBV30 and J usage is TRBJ2-5; 7 nucleotides agree with TRBD2. The CDR3 extends over 13 amino acids. Germline loops: CDR1 GTSNPN, CDR2 SVGIG (reference sequence). Unmatched junction bases numbered 1, after V lost 0 bases and J lost 3 bases. CDR3 in DNA: TGTGCCTGGAGTGTCCTAGCGGAAGAGACCCAGTACTTC. Translated: CAWSVLAEETQYF.

This clonotype was counted ten times or more. The CDR3 sequence is CASSLRARETQYF. For the CDR3, the DNA is TGTGCCAGCAGCTTAAGAGCGCGAGAGACCCAGTACTTC. V and J are TRBV11-1 and TRBJ2-5; D ambiguous. V lost 2 bases, J lost 4 bases, and 8 bases lay in between. The CDR3 runs 13 residues. Germline V lookup: CDR1 SGHAT, CDR2 FQDESV (reference sequence). Full variable domain (missing parts from reference TRBV11-1 and TRBJ2-5): EAEVAQSPRYKITEKSQAVAFWCDPISGHATLYWYRQILGQGPELLVQFQDESVVDDSQLPKDRFSAERLKGVDSTLKIQPAELGDSAMYLCASSLRARETQYFGPGTRLLVL.

With respect to this clonotype: A clone one base away is much larger, so this may be a read error. The rearrangement uses TRBV28 and TRBJ2-7; 7 bases map to TRBD1. The CDR3 is 15 residues long. The germline V gene encodes CDR1 MDHEN and CDR2 SYDVKM. V lost 6 bases, J lost 7 bases, and 15 bases stayed unmatched. CDR3 sequence: CASSPGTAVGDEQYF. The CDR3 DNA reads as TGTGCCAGCAGCCCTGGGACAGCCGTTGGCGATGAGCAGTACTTC.

At least ten counts were recorded for this clonotype. The chain is built from TRBV14 and TRBJ1-1; D is undetermined. CDR3 length equals 16 residues. CDR1 is SGHDN and CDR2 is FVKESK in the germline V gene. V gave up 4 bases and J gave up 1 base, with 16 bases separating them. CDR3 amino acids: CASSPGGRTSNTEAFF. CDR3 coding DNA: TGTGCCAGCAGCCCCGGCGGTAGAACATCGAACACTGAAGCTTTCTTT.

The genes are TRBV6-5 and TRBJ2-3, with TRBD2 matching 12 bases. The trim removed 4 bases at V and 2 bases at J, leaving 7 bases unmatched. The CDR3 spans 17 residues. The V gene's germline CDR1 is MNHEY and CDR2 SVGAGI. The CDR3 protein is CASSSGTSGQLTDTQYF. The CDR3, as DNA: TGTGCCAGCAGTTCCGGGACTAGCGGGCAACTCACAGATACGCAGTATTTT.

In this sample, this clonotype turned up many times. V and J are TRBV11-2 and TRBJ2-3; 7 bases are shared with TRBD2. This CDR3 spans 16 amino acids. Germline CDR1 is SGHAT and CDR2 is FQNNGV. V was clipped by 5 bases and J by 0 bases; unmatched bases: 8. The CDR3 loop is CASSPGGSGSTDTQYF. The CDR3 DNA follows: TGTGCCAGCAGCCCCGGGGGTAGCGGGAGCACAGATACGCAGTATTTT.